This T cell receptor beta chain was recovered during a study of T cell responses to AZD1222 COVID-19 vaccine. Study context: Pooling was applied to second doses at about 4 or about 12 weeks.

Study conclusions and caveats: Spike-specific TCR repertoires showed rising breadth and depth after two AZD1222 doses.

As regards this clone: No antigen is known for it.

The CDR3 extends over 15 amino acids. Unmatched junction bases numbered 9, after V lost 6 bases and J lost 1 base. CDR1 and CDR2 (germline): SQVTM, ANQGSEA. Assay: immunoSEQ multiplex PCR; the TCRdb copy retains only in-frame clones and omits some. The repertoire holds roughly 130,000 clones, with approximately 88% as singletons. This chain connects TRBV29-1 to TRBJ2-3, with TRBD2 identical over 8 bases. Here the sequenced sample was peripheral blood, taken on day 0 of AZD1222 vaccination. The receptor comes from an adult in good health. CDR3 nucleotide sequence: TGCAGCGTGTATGGCGGGGGGCTGGGCACAGATACGCAGTATTTT. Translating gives CSVYGGGLGTDTQYF.